This TCR beta chain derives from a study of blood T cell repertoires in COVID-19. At the level of the study: Acute and convalescent COVID-19 samples came from the United States, Italy and Spain. Sample material is recorded as cDNA or gDNA derived from T cells, B-cell-depleted T cells, or PBMCs.

This clone turned up a few times. Original methodology: For nucleated cells, counts were estimated from reference gene primer amplification. The method was immunoSEQ multiplex PCR; TCRdb's version includes in-frame clones alone and lacks a portion of them. That table supplies the V and J calls and clone size; D and trimming were determined from the DNA. The table lists 200,000 to 300,000 clones, roughly 88% of them singletons. V dropped 7 bases and J dropped 4 bases, with 22 bases sitting between them. The germline V gene has CDR1 MGHRA and CDR2 YSYEKL. The CDR3 consists of 16 residues. The sample comprised peripheral blood. This TCR was recovered from a man aged 35 to 55 who had recovered from COVID-19. The chain recombines TRBV4-1 with TRBJ2-5; perhaps TRBD1 as D (6 bases). CDR3 in DNA: TGCGCCAGCACTCTGGCCGGGATAACCAGGGGAGAGACCCAGTACTTC. Translated: CASTLAGITRGETQYF.